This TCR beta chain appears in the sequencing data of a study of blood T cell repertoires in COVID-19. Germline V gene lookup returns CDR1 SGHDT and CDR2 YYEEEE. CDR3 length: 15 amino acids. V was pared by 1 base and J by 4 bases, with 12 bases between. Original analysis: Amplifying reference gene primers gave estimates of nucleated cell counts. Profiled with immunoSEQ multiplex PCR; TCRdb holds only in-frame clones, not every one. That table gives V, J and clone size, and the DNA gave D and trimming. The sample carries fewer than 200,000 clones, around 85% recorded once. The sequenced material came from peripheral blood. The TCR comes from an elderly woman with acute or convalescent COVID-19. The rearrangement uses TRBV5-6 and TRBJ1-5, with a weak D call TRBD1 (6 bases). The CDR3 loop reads CASSLQPGVNQPQHF. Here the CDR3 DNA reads TGTGCCAGCAGCTTGCAACCAGGGGTGAATCAGCCCCAGCATTTT. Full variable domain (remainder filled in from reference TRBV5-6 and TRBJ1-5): DAGVTQSPTHLIKTRGQQVTLRCSPKSGHDTVSWYQQALGQGPQFIFQYYEEEERQRGNFPDRFSGHQFPNYSSELNVNALLLGDSALYLCASSLQPGVNQPQHFGDGTRLSIL.